The next 32 T cell receptor beta chains were all read from a single sample in a study of CD8 T cells in ankylosing spondylitis (dated by TCRdb to the late 2010s). Libraries were built with 5' RACE. Sequenced using an Illumina HiSeq 2500. Using fastp at Q25 and MiXCR, TCRdb reprocessed the public reads and kept productive beta chains. One record per CDR3 amino acid sequence lists the most common genes and DNA. Counted in this sample were under 150,000 distinct CDR3 sequences; 7% to 10% of them appeared once. The top ten clones comprise roughly 3.4% of the sample. Material: blood, either unsorted or a sorted T cell fraction (not recorded which). All receptors come from a male donor with ankylosing spondylitis or in good health (not recorded which).

This clonotype was counted many times. This sequence joins TRBV20-1 and TRBJ2-7, with 8 bases lining up with TRBD1. The CDR3 runs 13 residues. Trimming cost V 5 bases and J 7 bases; bases outside gene matches: 10. Germline loops: CDR1 DFQATT, CDR2 SNEGSKA (reference sequence). CDR3 region: CSAPTGVLGEQYF. In DNA form, the CDR3 reads TGCAGTGCTCCGACAGGGGTGTTGGGGGAGCAGTACTTC.

The sample holds a few counts of this clonotype. The rearrangement links TRBV2 to TRBJ2-1; TRBD2 matches 8 bases. Germline V gives CDR1 SNHLY, CDR2 FYNNEI. The J segment lost 3 bases and the V segment lost 6 bases, leaving 4 bases of the junction unmatched. The CDR3 consists of 14 residues. CDR3 coding DNA: TGTGCCAGCAGAACCGGGACTAGCTACAATGAGCAGTTCTTC. Its protein product is CASRTGTSYNEQFF.

About this clonotype: Since a much larger clone is just one base distant, this may be a read error. The chain recombines TRBV7-8 with TRBJ2-1, with 8 bases fitting TRBD1. This CDR3 comprises 15 residues. CDR1 and CDR2 (germline): SGHVS, FQNEAQ. V dropped 5 bases and J dropped 8; count of bases not matched to a gene: 11. CDR3: CASSGAGGLYHEQFF. CDR3 nucleotide sequence: TGTGCCAGCAGCGGGGCAGGGGGCCTATACCATGAGCAGTTCTTC.

This clonotype was seen ten or more times. This chain joins TRBV20-1 and TRBJ2-1, with D maybe TRBD2 (6 bases). Trimming pared 7 bases from V and 0 bases from J, leaving 13 bases between. Germline assignment: CDR1 DFQATT and CDR2 SNEGSKA (reference sequence). The CDR3 consists of 14 residues. CDR3 residues: CSVPSGSSYNEQFF. CDR3 DNA: TGCAGTGTTCCGAGCGGGTCCTCCTACAATGAGCAGTTCTTC.

This clonotype was recorded only once. This may arise from a read error, as a much more abundant clone is one base away. The chain links TRBV20-1 to TRBJ1-1; D not resolved. Trimming took 3 bases from V and 8 from J, leaving 10 bases between them. The CDR3 covers 11 residues. Germline V CDR1 and CDR2: DFQATT, SNEGSKA (reference sequence). CDR3 region: CSASSRHEAFF. In DNA, the CDR3 is TGCAGTGCTAGCAGCCGCCACGAAGCTTTCTTT.

This clonotype occurred many times. The chain recombines TRBV12-3 or TRBV12-4 with TRBJ2-7; D assignment may be TRBD1 or TRBD2 (6 bases each). V was pared by 1 base and J by 3 bases, with 10 bases between. The length of the CDR3 is 14 residues. The CDR3 nucleotides are TGTGCCAGCAGTTTAGGAGGGGGGATCTACGAGCAGTACTTC. Its protein product is CASSLGGGIYEQYF.

This clonotype was counted ten times or more. This sequence joins TRBV7-2 and TRBJ2-1; unclear D gene. V gave up 1 base and J gave up 12 bases, with 10 bases separating them. Germline V gene data show CDR1 as SGHTA and CDR2 as FQGNSA. The CDR3 extends over 12 amino acids. CDR3 nucleotides: TGTGCCAGCAGCTTAGGGCGTAGTGTGCAGTTCTTC. Its protein product is CASSLGRSVQFF.

This clonotype was observed many times. The V call is TRBV4-2, the J call TRBJ2-1, with 7 bases aligning to TRBD2. The V and J ends lost 5 bases and 5 bases, in that order; junction bases with no gene match: 3. The germline V gene has CDR1 LGHNA and CDR2 YNFKEQ. The CDR3 covers 13 residues. CDR3 in DNA: TGTGCCAGCAGCGCTAGCGGCCACAATGAGCAGTTCTTC. This codes for CASSASGHNEQFF.

The sample holds many counts of this clonotype. This chain connects TRBV5-1 to TRBJ2-1; D unresolved. CDR1 and CDR2 from the germline V gene are SGHRS and YFSETQ. CDR3 length: 16 residues. Trimming shortened V by 0 bases and J by 0 bases, and 10 bases separated the two germline ends. This CDR3 reads CASSLDRQSSYNEQFF. CDR3 sequence (DNA): TGCGCCAGCAGCTTGGACAGACAAAGCTCCTACAATGAGCAGTTCTTC.

The sample holds many counts of this clonotype. V usage is TRBV12-3 or TRBV12-4 and J usage is TRBJ2-3; TRBD2 is a possible D gene (6 bases). With 6 bases removed from V and 9 bases from J, the gap between germline ends came to 16 bases. This CDR3 has 13 residues. The CDR3 coding sequence is TGTGCCAGCAGGCCTACCGGGACTTCCACGCAGTATTTT. Translation gives CASRPTGTSTQYF.

At least ten counts were recorded for this clonotype. V gene TRBV5-5 combines with J gene TRBJ2-4; D is ambiguous. The CDR3 loop spans 14 amino acids. Germline V lookup: CDR1 SGHKS, CDR2 YYEKEE (reference sequence). With 3 bases removed from V and 8 bases from J, the gap between germline ends came to 15 bases. CDR3 residues: CASSSPVREDIQYF. For the CDR3, the DNA is TGTGCCAGCAGCTCCCCAGTGCGAGAGGACATTCAGTACTTC. Full variable domain (rest looked up from reference TRBV5-5 and TRBJ2-4): DAGVTQSPTHLIKTRGQQVTLRCSPISGHKSVSWYQQVLGQGPQFIFQYYEKEERGRGNFPDRFSARQFPNYSSELNVNALLLGDSALYLCASSSPVREDIQYFGAGTRLSVL.

Turning to this clonotype: A much larger clone differs by one base, so this may be a read error. The J gene is TRBJ2-1, the V gene TRBV11-2; the match to TRBD2 covers 7 bases. The CDR3 has 17 amino acids. Germline CDR1 and CDR2: SGHAT and FQNNGV. Unmatched junction bases numbered 12, after V lost 2 bases and J lost 5 bases. The CDR3 loop reads CASSLFLAAGFDNEQFF. In DNA, the CDR3 is TGTGCCAGCAGCTTATTCCTAGCGGCAGGCTTCGACAATGAGCAGTTCTTC.

This clonotype was recorded many times. The gene calls are TRBV9 and TRBJ2-7; 7 bases align to TRBD1. Germline loops: CDR1 SGDLS, CDR2 YYNGEE. This CDR3 spans 14 amino acids. V trimming: 3 bases; J trimming: 7 bases; junction bases outside the gene matches: 10. The CDR3 DNA is TGTGCCAGCAGCGCCTCCGAGGGGGCGGTTGAGCAGTACTTC. It encodes CASSASEGAVEQYF.

This clonotype was counted a few times. J is TRBJ2-7 and V is TRBV12-3 or TRBV12-4, with D unresolved. The V gene lost 3 bases and the J gene lost 2 bases, with 8 bases spanning the gap. The CDR3 consists of 13 residues. CDR3 sequence: CASSFNSPYEQYF. The CDR3 region has the DNA TGTGCCAGCAGTTTTAACAGCCCCTACGAGCAGTACTTC.

This clonotype showed up many times. The rearrangement joins TRBV6-5 to TRBJ2-1; perhaps TRBD1 as D (6 bases). V was trimmed by 2 bases and J by 6 bases, leaving 11 bases between them. Germline assignment: CDR1 MNHEY and CDR2 SVGAGI. The CDR3 extends over 14 amino acids. CDR3: CASSYVEGGNEQFF. The CDR3 DNA reads TGTGCCAGCAGTTACGTCGAAGGGGGCAATGAGCAGTTCTTC.

V is TRBV20-1 and J is TRBJ2-7; 7 bases map to TRBD2. Per germline, CDR1 DFQATT and CDR2 SNEGSKA (reference sequence). This CDR3 comprises 16 residues. The ends lost 0 bases at V and 0 bases at J; junction bases unmatched: 8. This CDR3 reads CSARDTIGGSSYEQYF. In DNA, the CDR3 is TGCAGTGCTAGAGATACGATTGGCGGGAGCTCCTACGAGCAGTACTTC.

A few counts support this clonotype. The chain recombines TRBV12-3 or TRBV12-4 with TRBJ2-7; 9 bases align to TRBD2. After removal of 2 bases from V and 2 bases from J, the junction contained 4 bases not matched to a gene. This CDR3 has 15 residues. CDR3 nucleotide sequence: TGTGCCAGCAGTTTAACGGCTAGCGGGACCTACGAGCAGTACTTC. Its translation is CASSLTASGTYEQYF.

This clonotype appeared many times. The rearrangement joins TRBV10-2 to TRBJ2-7; 10 bases match TRBD2. V gave up 3 bases and J gave up 0 bases; unmatched junction bases: 2. This CDR3 spans 15 amino acids. Per the germline V gene, CDR1 is WSHSY and CDR2 is SAAADI. The CDR3 region is CASSDGLAVSYEQYF. CDR3 sequence (DNA): TGCGCCAGCAGTGATGGACTAGCGGTCTCCTACGAGCAGTACTTC.

J is TRBJ2-3 and V is TRBV29-1; 7 positions match TRBD2. In germline, CDR1 is SQVTM, CDR2 ANQGSEA. V dropped 3 bases and J dropped 2; count of bases not matched to a gene: 2. This CDR3 is built from 13 residues. The CDR3 region has the DNA TGCAGCGTTGACGGGACTAACACAGATACGCAGTATTTT. Translated, it gives CSVDGTNTDTQYF.

This clonotype occurred many times. This rearrangement joins TRBV6-5 to TRBJ2-3, with D perhaps TRBD2 (6 bases). CDR3 size: 14 residues. V lost 0 bases and J 5 bases, leaving 9 bases between the germline ends. Germline V CDR1 and CDR2: MNHEY, SVGAGI. The DNA of the CDR3 is TGTGCCAGCAGTTACTCACTCGGGAGAGATACGCAGTATTTT. It codes for CASSYSLGRDTQYF.

The rearrangement uses TRBV20-1 and TRBJ1-5; D is uncertain. The CDR3 consists of 12 residues. The ends were cut back, 7 bases at V and 9 bases at J, with 16 bases in the middle. Germline V gene sequence: CDR1 DFQATT, CDR2 SNEGSKA (reference sequence). The CDR3 DNA reads TGCAGTGAAAGGGCAGGAGACGGGCCCCAGCATTTT. Residues: CSERAGDGPQHF.

V usage is TRBV7-9 and J usage is TRBJ1-3, with a weak D call TRBD1 (6 bases). From germline, CDR1 is SEHNR and CDR2 FQNEAQ (reference sequence). The CDR3 is 16 residues long. V dropped 3 bases and J dropped 4 bases, with 16 bases sitting between them. The CDR3 reads CASSFGGGARGNTIYF. DNA for the CDR3: TGTGCCAGCAGCTTCGGAGGGGGAGCAAGAGGAAACACCATATATTTT.

This chain uses TRBV2 with TRBJ1-5; 7 nucleotides align to TRBD1. The CDR3 extends over 15 amino acids. Germline values: CDR1 SNHLY, CDR2 FYNNEI. J was trimmed by 2 bases and V by 7 bases; bases with no gene match: 8. The DNA for the CDR3 is TGTGCCAGCAACGAACAGGGGATCGGCAATCAGCCCCAGCATTTT. Translation: CASNEQGIGNQPQHF.

This clonotype occurred many times. DNA of the CDR3: TGCAGCGTTGTCCCTAGCGGGATTGAAGGAAATGAGCAGTTCTTC. This translates into CSVVPSGIEGNEQFF. The gene calls are TRBV29-1 and TRBJ2-1; 9 nucleotides align to TRBD2. CDR1 is SQVTM and CDR2 is ANQGSEA in the germline V gene. Trimming at V came to 4 bases and at J to 7 bases, leaving 11 bases not matched to a gene. This CDR3 has 15 residues.

This clonotype was detected only a few times. The rearrangement links TRBV3-1 to TRBJ2-3; D perhaps matches TRBD1 (5 bases). Germline loops: CDR1 LGHDT, CDR2 YNNKEL (reference sequence). V was shortened by 5 bases and J by 4 bases, with 16 bases between the two germline ends. The CDR3 spans 15 residues. The CDR3 bases are TGTGCCAGCAGCAGTGACAGACGGAGCGCAGATACGCAGTATTTT. Translating gives CASSSDRRSADTQYF.

The chain is built from TRBV25-1 and TRBJ2-1, with D perhaps assigned TRBD1 or TRBD2 (5 bases each). Germline assignment: CDR1 MGHDK and CDR2 SYGVNS. CDR3 length equals 18 residues. V lost 5 bases to trimming and J lost 0 bases, with 20 bases between them. This chain's CDR3 is CASSPPNGAWSSYNEQFF. DNA for the CDR3: TGTGCCAGCAGTCCCCCAAACGGGGCTTGGAGCTCCTACAATGAGCAGTTCTTC.

The CDR3 protein is CSARDLERTQSTDTQYF. CDR3 nucleotides: TGCAGTGCTAGAGATCTCGAAAGAACTCAAAGCACAGATACGCAGTATTTT. The V and J genes are TRBV20-1 and TRBJ2-3; no definite D call. CDR3 length: 17 residues. Trimming removed 0 bases from V and 0 bases from J, with 16 bases in between. The germline gives CDR1 DFQATT, CDR2 SNEGSKA (reference sequence).

This clonotype was detected a few times. This chain connects TRBV20-1 to TRBJ2-5, with TRBD2 identical over 12 bases. The CDR3 extends over 16 amino acids. J lost 5 bases, V lost 3 bases, and 10 bases had no gene match. CDR1 is DFQATT, CDR2 SNEGSKA, per germline (reference sequence). CDR3 protein: CSARETSGSIRETQYF. Written as DNA, the CDR3 is TGCAGTGCTAGGGAGACTAGCGGGAGTATAAGGGAGACCCAGTACTTC.

This clonotype was counted a few times. This chain connects TRBV7-2 to TRBJ2-5, with D possibly being TRBD1 (5 bases). CDR3 size: 15 residues. Germline CDR1 reads SGHTA; CDR2 reads FQGNSA. The V end lost 1 base, the J end lost 4 bases, and 13 bases lay between the germline ends. As DNA, the CDR3 is TGTGCCAGCAGCTTAGGCCCCCAGGGTCGAGAGACCCAGTACTTC. It yields the protein CASSLGPQGRETQYF.

The rearrangement links TRBV7-8 to TRBJ2-3; no clear D gene. Germline CDR1 reads SGHVS; CDR2 reads FQNEAQ. The CDR3 length is 15 residues. Between the trimmed V and J ends, which lost 8 bases and 4 bases, there was a span of 19 bases. The CDR3 DNA reads as TGTGCCAGCTCTGATTGGAGATCGGGTGCAGATACGCAGTATTTT. Translated, it gives CASSDWRSGADTQYF.

This clonotype showed up many times. The chain recombines TRBV5-1 with TRBJ2-3; a possible D gene is TRBD2 (6 bases). Trimming cost V 2 bases and J 2 bases, with 12 bases left between them. The CDR3 extends over 15 amino acids. CDR1 and CDR2 (germline): SGHRS, YFSETQ. CDR3 nucleotides: TGCGCCAGCAGCTTTGGAGGGAGTTCCACAGATACGCAGTATTTT. It is translated as CASSFGGSSTDTQYF.

V and J are TRBV7-2 and TRBJ2-1; D is uncertain. V gave up 5 bases and J gave up 8 bases, with 13 bases separating them. Germline lookup yields CDR1 SGHTA and CDR2 FQGNSA. The CDR3 loop spans 13 amino acids. This CDR3 reads CASSLNWVDEQFF. DNA for the CDR3: TGTGCCAGCAGCCTTAACTGGGTAGATGAGCAGTTCTTC.